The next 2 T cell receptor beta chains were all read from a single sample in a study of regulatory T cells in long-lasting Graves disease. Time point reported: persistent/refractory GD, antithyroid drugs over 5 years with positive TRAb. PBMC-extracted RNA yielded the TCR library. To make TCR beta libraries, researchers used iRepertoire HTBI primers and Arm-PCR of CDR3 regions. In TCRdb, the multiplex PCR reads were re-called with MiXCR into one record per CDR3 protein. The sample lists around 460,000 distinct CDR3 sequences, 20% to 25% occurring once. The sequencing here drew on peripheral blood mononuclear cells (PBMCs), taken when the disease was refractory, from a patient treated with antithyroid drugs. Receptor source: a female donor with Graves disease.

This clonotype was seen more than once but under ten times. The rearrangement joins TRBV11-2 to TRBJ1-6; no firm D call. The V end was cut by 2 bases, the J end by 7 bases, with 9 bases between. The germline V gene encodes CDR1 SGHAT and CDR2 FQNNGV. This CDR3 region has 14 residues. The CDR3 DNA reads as TGTGCCAGCAGCTTACGGCCCGGGAATTCACCCCTCCACTTT. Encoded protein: CASSLRPGNSPLHF. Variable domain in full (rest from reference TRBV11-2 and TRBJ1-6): EAGVAQSPRYKIIEKRQSVAFWCNPISGHATLYWYQQILGQGPKLLIQFQNNGVVDDSQLPKDRFSAERLKGVDSTLKIQPAKLEDSAVYLCASSLRPGNSPLHFGNGTRLTVT.

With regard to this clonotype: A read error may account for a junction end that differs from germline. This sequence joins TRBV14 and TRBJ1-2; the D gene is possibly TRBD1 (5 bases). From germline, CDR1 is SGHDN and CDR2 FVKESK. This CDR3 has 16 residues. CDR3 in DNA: TGTGCCGGCAGCAACCTGGGACCGATCACTTCCTATGGCTACACCTTC. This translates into CAGSNLGPITSYGYTF.